The 20 T cell receptor beta chains reported below all come from one sample, sequenced in a study of blood T cell repertoires in COVID-19. Sequenced by immunoSEQ multiplex PCR; TCRdb stores in-frame clones only, minus some. The sample consists of 100,000 to 150,000 clones, more than 80% of them appearing once. What was sequenced was peripheral blood. The receptors here all came from a man aged 35 to 55 with acute or convalescent COVID-19.

This clone was observed a few times. This chain links TRBV7-6 with TRBJ1-3; possible D gene TRBD1, 5 bases. CDR1 is SGHVS and CDR2 is FNYEAQ in the germline V gene. V was pared by 5 bases and J by 8 bases, with 19 bases between. The CDR3 extends over 15 amino acids. CDR3 loop: CASSPSDPRGDTIYF. The CDR3 DNA follows: TGTGCCAGCAGCCCCTCGGACCCACGGGGGGACACCATATATTTT.

This chain joins TRBV15 and TRBJ1-5; 7 positions match TRBD1. The V and J ends lost 1 base and 1 base, in that order; junction bases with no gene match: 4. Germline CDR1 and CDR2: LNHNV and YYDKDF (reference sequence). The CDR3 spans 16 residues. CDR3 DNA sequence: TGTGCCACCAGCAGAGGAGGGGGACAGAGCAATCAGCCCCAGCATTTT. As protein: CATSRGGGQSNQPQHF. The whole variable domain, remainder taken from reference TRBV15 and TRBJ1-5, is DAMVIQNPRYQVTQFGKPVTLSCSQTLNHNVMYWYQQKSSQAPKLLFHYYDKDFNNEADTPDNFQSRRPNTSFCFLDIRSPGLGDTAMYLCATSRGGGQSNQPQHFGDGTRLSIL.

The gene calls are TRBV9 and TRBJ1-2, with TRBD1 matching 10 bases. The CDR3 consists of 18 residues. CDR1 and CDR2 from the germline V gene are SGDLS and YYNGEE. Unmatched junction bases numbered 21, after V lost 6 bases and J lost 7 bases. This chain's CDR3 is CASNKYAPGTGVMSGYTF. In DNA form, the CDR3 reads TGTGCCAGCAACAAGTACGCCCCCGGGACAGGGGTAATGAGTGGCTACACCTTC.

This chain connects TRBV24-1 to TRBJ2-2, with 10 bases lining up with TRBD1. The CDR3 spans 14 residues. J gave up 3 bases and V 10 bases, and 4 bases lay outside the gene matches. Germline CDR1 and CDR2: KGHDR and SFDVKD. The chain's CDR3 is CATRQGADTGELFF. The CDR3 DNA reads TGTGCCACAAGACAGGGGGCGGACACCGGGGAGCTGTTTTTT.

The chain carries TRBV6-1 and TRBJ1-5; D unclear. Germline CDR1 and CDR2: MNHNS and SASEGT. The CDR3 is 15 residues long. V shed 0 bases and J shed 0 bases, with 6 bases lying between them. CDR3 in amino acids: CASSEAWPSNQPQHF. CDR3 in DNA: TGTGCCAGCAGTGAAGCTTGGCCTAGCAATCAGCCCCAGCATTTT.

This sequence joins TRBV5-1 and TRBJ1-2; D remains ambiguous. The CDR3 is 16 residues long. The V gene's germline CDR1 is SGHRS and CDR2 YFSETQ. Trimming left V 4 bases short and J 6 bases short, with 22 bases between. CDR3: CASSPGDGNPSNGYTF. The CDR3 DNA reads TGCGCCAGCAGCCCCGGGGATGGAAACCCCTCTAATGGCTACACCTTC. The full variable domain, its missing parts supplied by reference TRBV5-1 and TRBJ1-2, is KAGVTQTPRYLIKTRGQQVTLSCSPISGHRSVSWYQQTPGQGLQFLFEYFSETQRNKGNFPGRFSGRQFSNSRSEMNVSTLELGDSALYLCASSPGDGNPSNGYTFGSGTRLTVV.

The rearrangement links TRBV3-1 (or the pseudogene TRBV3-2) to TRBJ1-1; D remains unclear. V lost 1 base and J 2 bases, leaving 11 bases between the germline ends. Germline values: CDR1 LGHDT, CDR2 YNNKEL (reference sequence). The CDR3 covers 15 residues. CDR3 nucleotides: TGTGCCAGCAGCCAAGGTTCGGCGGTTAACACTGAAGCTTTCTTT. Translation gives CASSQGSAVNTEAFF.

The rearrangement links TRBV2 to TRBJ2-2, with a weak D call TRBD2 (6 bases). The CDR3 sequence is 13 residues long. Germline-derived CDR1 and CDR2 are SNHLY and FYNNEI. V shed 6 bases and J shed 2 bases, with 7 bases lying between them. Here the CDR3 reads CASRRDNTGELFF. The CDR3 coding sequence is TGTGCCAGCAGGCGGGACAACACCGGGGAGCTGTTTTTT.

This clone was detected a few times. The same CDR3 arises from other DNA sequences in this sample as well. The V gene is TRBV12-3 or TRBV12-4, the J gene TRBJ1-5; 7 nucleotides line up with TRBD1. The CDR3 extends over 13 amino acids. Unmatched junction bases numbered 3, after V lost 6 bases and J lost 4 bases. The chain's CDR3 is CASSRQGNQPQHF. CDR3 sequence (DNA): TGTGCCAGCAGCCGACAGGGTAATCAGCCCCAGCATTTT.

This sequence joins TRBV5-4 and TRBJ1-3, with 11 nucleotides matching TRBD1. The ends lost 5 bases at V and 3 bases at J; junction bases unmatched: 4. Germline V CDR1 and CDR2: SGHNT, YYREEE (reference sequence). This CDR3 spans 15 amino acids. CDR3 protein: CASSRTGGGGNTIYF. DNA of the CDR3: TGTGCCAGCAGTCGGACAGGGGGCGGTGGAAACACCATATATTTT.

The genes are TRBV19 and TRBJ1-5, with TRBD1 matching over 7 bases. Per the germline V gene, CDR1 is LNHDA and CDR2 is SQIVND (reference sequence). J was trimmed by 2 bases and V by 0 bases; bases with no gene match: 1. This CDR3 has 15 residues. The CDR3 nucleotides read TGTGCCAGTAGTATAGATGGGACAGGCAATCAGCCCCAGCATTTT. Its protein product is CASSIDGTGNQPQHF.

The chain combines TRBV19 with TRBJ2-6; possibly TRBD2 for D (5 bases). CDR1 and CDR2 from the germline V gene are LNHDA and SQIVND (reference sequence). V was clipped by 6 bases and J by 1 base, with 16 bases between them. This CDR3 has 17 residues. The CDR3 protein is CASRRLSTQSGANVLTF. The CDR3 coding sequence is TGTGCCAGTAGAAGACTATCGACGCAGTCTGGGGCCAACGTCCTGACTTTC.

The chain links TRBV14 to TRBJ2-2; no clear D. Looked up from germline, CDR1 is SGHDN and CDR2 is FVKESK. Trimming removed 2 bases at V and 5 bases at J, with 6 bases between. The CDR3 covers 13 residues. The CDR3 loop is CASSQIQTGELFF. CDR3 nucleotides: TGTGCCAGCAGCCAAATACAGACCGGGGAGCTGTTTTTT.

There are a few counts of this clone. V and J are TRBV5-8 and TRBJ1-5, with 7 bases fitting TRBD1. The CDR3 has 16 amino acids. The V and J ends lost 4 bases and 9 bases, in that order; junction bases with no gene match: 16. Germline V gene sequence: CDR1 SGHTS, CDR2 YDEGEE. CDR3 loop: CASSEDIQGSAGPQHF. DNA of the CDR3: TGTGCCAGCAGCGAGGATATACAGGGGTCGGCAGGGCCCCAGCATTTT.

The chain joins TRBV30 to TRBJ2-5; 9 nucleotides align to TRBD1. The CDR3 consists of 14 residues. CDR1 and CDR2 (germline): GTSNPN, SVGIG (reference sequence). The V gene end was trimmed by 4 bases and the J gene end by 5 bases; junction bases not matched to a gene: 8. The CDR3 DNA follows: TGTGCCTGGACTTCCAGACAGGGGGGGGAGACCCAGTACTTC. Protein sequence: CAWTSRQGGETQYF.

The rearrangement links TRBV9 to TRBJ1-2, with 10 positions matching TRBD1. This CDR3 is 15 amino acids long. J was trimmed by 7 bases and V by 6 bases; bases with no gene match: 12. Looked up from germline, CDR1 is SGDLS and CDR2 is YYNGEE. CDR3 region: CASKTGTGVLGGYTF. The DNA for the CDR3 is TGTGCCAGCAAAACCGGGACAGGGGTTTTGGGTGGCTACACCTTC.

The J gene is TRBJ1-2, the V gene TRBV5-6, with D perhaps matching TRBD1 (5 bases). Deletions cut 4 bases from V and 3 bases from J, with 10 bases between. Germline CDR1 SGHDT, CDR2 YYEEEE. This CDR3 contains 13 residues. CDR3 amino acids: CASSQGTYYGYTF. DNA of the CDR3: TGTGCCAGCAGCCAAGGGACTTACTATGGCTACACCTTC.

The chain couples TRBV6-5 to TRBJ1-1, with TRBD1 identical over 9 bases. The CDR3 is made up of 14 amino acids. V was pared by 5 bases and J by 5 bases, with 6 bases of the junction left unmatched. Germline loops: CDR1 MNHEY, CDR2 SVGAGI. The CDR3, as DNA: TGTGCCAGCAGTCCCCGACAGGGGGGGACTGAAGCTTTCTTT. Encoded protein: CASSPRQGGTEAFF.

The chain employs TRBV6-6 and TRBJ1-6; D unclear. This CDR3 contains 15 residues. Trimming removed 0 bases from V and 5 bases from J, with 8 bases in between. Germline V CDR1 and CDR2: MNHNY, SVGAGI (reference sequence). CDR3 DNA: TGTGCCAGCAGTTACTCCCAGAAAAATAATTCACCCCTCCACTTT. The encoded protein is CASSYSQKNNSPLHF.

The gene calls are TRBV3-1 (or the pseudogene TRBV3-2) and TRBJ1-3, with D perhaps TRBD1 (6 bases). Trimming stripped 8 bases from V and 0 bases from J, with 11 bases between. Germline V lookup: CDR1 LGHDT, CDR2 YNNKEL (reference sequence). This CDR3 is 14 amino acids long. CDR3 in amino acids: CASGQTYSGNTIYF. The CDR3 DNA sequence: TGTGCCAGCGGACAGACCTACTCTGGAAACACCATATATTTT.